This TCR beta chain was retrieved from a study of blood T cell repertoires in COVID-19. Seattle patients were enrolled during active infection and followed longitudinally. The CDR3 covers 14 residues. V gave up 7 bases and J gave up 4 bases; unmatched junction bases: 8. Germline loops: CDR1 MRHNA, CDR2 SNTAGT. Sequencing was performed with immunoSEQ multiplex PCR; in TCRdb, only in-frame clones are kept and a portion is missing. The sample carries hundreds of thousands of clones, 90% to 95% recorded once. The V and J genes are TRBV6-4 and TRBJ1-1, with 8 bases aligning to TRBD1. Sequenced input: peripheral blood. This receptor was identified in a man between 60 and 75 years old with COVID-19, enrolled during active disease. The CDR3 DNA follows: TGTGCCAGCATTCGGACAGGGAATCGCACTGAAGCTTTCTTT. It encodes CASIRTGNRTEAFF.